This TCR beta chain was sequenced for a study of shared clonotypes between healthy human individuals. CDR3 length: 14 amino acids. Germline-derived CDR1 and CDR2 are SGHNT and YYREEE (reference sequence). V lost 4 bases to trimming and J lost 5 bases; unmatched junction nucleotides: 7. Sequencing used immunoSEQ multiplex PCR; TCRdb keeps in-frame clones, though not all of them. The sample yields around 2.1 million clones, nearly 97% seen once. J is TRBJ2-5 and V is TRBV5-4; 8 nucleotides agree with TRBD1. Sample: naive CD4+ T cells sorted from blood. Described subset: CD45RA+ positively selected. The clonotype was recovered from a man aged 18 to 30 in good health. In DNA form, the CDR3 reads TGTGCCAGCAGCGCGACAGGGGCGTCCGAGACCCAGTACTTC. It yields the protein CASSATGASETQYF.